One and the same sample provided the 11 T cell receptor beta chains below, sequenced in a study of shared clonotypes between healthy human individuals. The data were produced by immunoSEQ multiplex PCR, yet TCRdb's version contains in-frame clones alone and is incomplete. Of around 330,000 clones in the sample, approximately 74% were seen once. Sequenced: memory CD4+ T cells sorted from blood. Stated subset: CD45RA-negative fraction. Receptors originate from a man between 25 and 39 years old in good health.

V and J are TRBV19 and TRBJ1-2, with 7 bases fitting TRBD1. V trimming: 5 bases; J trimming: 4 bases; junction bases outside the gene matches: 4. CDR1 and CDR2 from the germline V gene are LNHDA and SQIVND (reference sequence). The CDR3 totals 13 residues. The CDR3 protein is CASSGTGAYGYTF. CDR3 DNA sequence: TGTGCCAGTAGTGGCACAGGGGCCTATGGCTACACCTTC.

V is TRBV2 and J is TRBJ2-1; D may be TRBD2 (6 bases). V was clipped by 4 bases and J by 0 bases, with 13 bases between them. CDR1 and CDR2 (germline): SNHLY, FYNNEI. There are 16 residues in the CDR3. The CDR3 region has the DNA TGTGCCAGCAGTGTAGGAGGGTGGAGCTCCTACAATGAGCAGTTCTTC. Its protein is CASSVGGWSSYNEQFF.

The chain carries TRBV27 and TRBJ2-2, with 8 bases fitting TRBD2. The germline V gene has CDR1 MNHEY and CDR2 SMNVEV (reference sequence). The CDR3 is made up of 15 amino acids. The junction had 5 bases not matched to a gene; V was cut back by 4 bases and J by 4 bases. The CDR3 nucleotides are TGTGCCAGCAGTTCAAGCGGGAGATTCACCGGGGAGCTGTTTTTT. Amino acids: CASSSSGRFTGELFF.

This clone was found a few times. This chain links TRBV7-9 with TRBJ2-3, with D possibly being TRBD2 (6 bases). The germline CDR1 and CDR2 sequences are SEHNR and FQNEAQ (reference sequence). This CDR3 is 15 amino acids long. The germline V and J ends were trimmed by 5 bases and 2 bases, with 14 bases remaining between them. The chain's CDR3 is CASSKSGLSTDTQYF. CDR3 nucleotide sequence: TGTGCCAGCAGCAAGTCGGGACTCTCCACAGATACGCAGTATTTT.

The chain couples TRBV18 to TRBJ2-1, with D maybe TRBD1 (6 bases). The V gene's germline CDR1 is KGHSH and CDR2 LQKENI. The germline V and J ends were trimmed by 6 bases and 5 bases, with 14 bases remaining between them. The CDR3 is 14 residues long. This chain's CDR3 is CASSPRGGDNEQFF. CDR3 nucleotides: TGTGCCAGCTCCCCAAGAGGGGGAGACAATGAGCAGTTCTTC.

The chain couples TRBV29-1 to TRBJ2-2, with TRBD1 identical over 11 bases. V was clipped by 4 bases and J by 6 bases; unmatched bases: 1. Germline-derived CDR1 and CDR2 are SQVTM and ANQGSEA. The CDR3 is 13 amino acids. CDR3 sequence: CSVGDRGSGELFF. For the CDR3, the DNA is TGCAGCGTTGGGGACAGGGGGTCCGGGGAGCTGTTTTTT.

This clone was counted at least ten times. J is TRBJ2-3 and V is TRBV7-9; the D gene is possibly TRBD2 (6 bases). This CDR3 is built from 15 residues. V shed 5 bases and J shed 2 bases, with 14 bases lying between them. From germline, CDR1 is SEHNR and CDR2 FQNEAQ (reference sequence). Here the CDR3 reads CASSGDGGNTDTQYF. In DNA, the CDR3 is TGTGCCAGCAGCGGAGATGGGGGGAACACAGATACGCAGTATTTT.

The chain recombines TRBV19 with TRBJ1-5; 8 bases align to TRBD1. Per germline, CDR1 LNHDA and CDR2 SQIVND (reference sequence). This CDR3 has 17 residues. V was clipped by 5 bases and J by 1 base; unmatched bases: 10. The CDR3 DNA is TGTGCCAGTAGTCCCCTGGGCGGGACAGGAAGCAATCAGCCCCAGCATTTT. It translates to CASSPLGGTGSNQPQHF.

V usage is TRBV19 and J usage is TRBJ2-7, with TRBD2 matching over 11 bases. Germline V CDR1 and CDR2: LNHDA, SQIVND (reference sequence). V dropped 3 bases and J dropped 1; count of bases not matched to a gene: 2. CDR3 length: 15 residues. The CDR3 loop reads CASSMGLADSYEQYF. The CDR3 coding sequence is TGTGCCAGTAGTATGGGACTAGCGGATTCCTACGAGCAGTACTTC.

This clone came up a few times. CDR3 protein: CASSSWTLTSSYEQYF. CDR3 DNA: TGTGCCAGTAGTTCCTGGACTCTCACGAGCTCCTACGAGCAGTACTTC. V and J are TRBV19 and TRBJ2-7; possible D gene TRBD2, 5 bases. The CDR3 is 16 residues long. V shed 5 bases and J shed 0 bases, with 17 bases lying between them. From germline, CDR1 is LNHDA and CDR2 SQIVND (reference sequence). The variable domain in full, completed from reference TRBV19 and TRBJ2-7, reads DGGITQSPKYLFRKEGQNVTLSCEQNLNHDAMYWYRQDPGQGLRLIYYSQIVNDFQKGDIAEGYSVSREKKESFPLTVTSAQKNPTAFYLCASSSWTLTSSYEQYFGPGTRLTVT.

This chain connects TRBV5-1 to TRBJ2-1; 9 bases match TRBD2. Trimming at V came to 1 base and at J to 9 bases, leaving 8 bases not matched to a gene. This CDR3 comprises 15 residues. Germline loops: CDR1 SGHRS, CDR2 YFSETQ. For the CDR3, the DNA is TGCGCCAGCAGCTTGCTGGCGGGAGGGCGGGGTGAGCAGTTCTTC. Translation: CASSLLAGGRGEQFF.